This entry is about one T cell receptor beta chain. The data are from a study of shared clonotypes between healthy human individuals. The germline V gene encodes CDR1 SNHLY and CDR2 FYNNEI. The CDR3 extends over 14 amino acids. V lost 8 bases and J lost 2, with 12 bases in between. TCRdb's copy holds only in-frame clones and misses some; the assay was immunoSEQ multiplex PCR. The sample shows under 1,100,000 clones, roughly 80% of them seen only once. The sequence derives from a man aged 18 to 29 in good health. Sequenced input: memory CD4+ T cells sorted from blood. The subset here: CD45RA-negative fraction. The rearrangement joins TRBV2 to TRBJ2-2; perhaps TRBD2 as D (6 bases). Written as DNA, the CDR3 is TGTGCCAGCGGTAAGGGACTTAACACCGGGGAGCTGTTTTTT. It is translated as CASGKGLNTGELFF.